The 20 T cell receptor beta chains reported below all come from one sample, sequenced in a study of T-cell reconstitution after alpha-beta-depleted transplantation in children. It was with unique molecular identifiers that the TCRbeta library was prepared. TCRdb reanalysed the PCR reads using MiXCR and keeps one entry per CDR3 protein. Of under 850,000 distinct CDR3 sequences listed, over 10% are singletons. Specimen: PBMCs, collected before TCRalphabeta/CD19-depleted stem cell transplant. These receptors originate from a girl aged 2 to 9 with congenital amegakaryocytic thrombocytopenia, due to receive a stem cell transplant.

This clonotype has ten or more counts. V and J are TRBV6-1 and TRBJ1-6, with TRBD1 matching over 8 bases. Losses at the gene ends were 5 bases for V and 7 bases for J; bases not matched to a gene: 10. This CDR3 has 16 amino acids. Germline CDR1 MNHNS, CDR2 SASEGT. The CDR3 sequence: CASSRQRQGINSPLHF. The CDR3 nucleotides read TGTGCCAGCAGTCGACAAAGACAGGGGATAAATTCACCCCTCCACTTT.

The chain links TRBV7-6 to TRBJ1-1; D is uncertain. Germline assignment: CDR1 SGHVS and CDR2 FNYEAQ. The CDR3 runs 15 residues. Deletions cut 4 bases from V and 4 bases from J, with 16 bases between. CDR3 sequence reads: CASSSFGRRITEAFF. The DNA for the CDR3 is TGTGCCAGCAGCTCGTTCGGGCGGCGGATCACTGAAGCTTTCTTT. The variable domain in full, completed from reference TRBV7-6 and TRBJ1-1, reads GAGVSQSPRYKVTKRGQDVALRCDPISGHVSLYWYRQALGQGPEFLTYFNYEAQQDKSGLPNDRFSAERPEGSISTLTIQRTEQRDSAMYRCASSSFGRRITEAFFGQGTRLTVV.

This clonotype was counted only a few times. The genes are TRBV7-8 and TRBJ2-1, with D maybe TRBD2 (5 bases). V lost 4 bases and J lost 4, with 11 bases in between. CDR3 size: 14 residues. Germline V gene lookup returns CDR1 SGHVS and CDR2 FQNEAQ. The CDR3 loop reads CASSSVAPYNEQFF. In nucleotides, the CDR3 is TGTGCCAGCAGCTCAGTAGCGCCGTACAATGAGCAGTTCTTC.

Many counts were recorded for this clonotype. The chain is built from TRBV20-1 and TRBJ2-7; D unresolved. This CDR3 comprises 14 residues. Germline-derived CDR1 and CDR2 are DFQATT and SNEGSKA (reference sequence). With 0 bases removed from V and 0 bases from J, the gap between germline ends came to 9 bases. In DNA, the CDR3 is TGCAGTGCTAGAGATCCGGTTAGCTCCTACGAGCAGTACTTC. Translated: CSARDPVSSYEQYF.

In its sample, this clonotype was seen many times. This chain's CDR3 is CSARWTRATDTQYF. The CDR3 nucleotides read TGCAGTGCTAGATGGACTAGGGCCACAGATACGCAGTATTTT. The chain carries TRBV20-1 and TRBJ2-3; 7 bases align to TRBD2. CDR3 length: 14 amino acids. CDR1 and CDR2 from the germline V gene are DFQATT and SNEGSKA (reference sequence). Trimming removed 2 bases from V and 2 bases from J; junction bases left unmatched: 4.

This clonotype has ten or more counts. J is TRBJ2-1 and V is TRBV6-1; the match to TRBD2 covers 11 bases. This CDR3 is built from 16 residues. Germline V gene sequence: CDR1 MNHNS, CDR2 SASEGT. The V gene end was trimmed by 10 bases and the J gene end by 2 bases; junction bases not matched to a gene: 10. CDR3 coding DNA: TGTGCCACCACAACTAGCGGGAGAGTTCCCTACAATGAGCAGTTCTTC. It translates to CATTTSGRVPYNEQFF.

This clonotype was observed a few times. The CDR3 sequence: CASSLRSGRAEQFF. CDR3 nucleotides: TGTGCCAGCAGCTTACGTAGCGGGAGAGCTGAGCAGTTCTTC. The chain recombines TRBV5-6 with TRBJ2-1; 9 positions match TRBD2. Losses at the gene ends were 2 bases for V and 9 bases for J; bases not matched to a gene: 6. The CDR3 loop spans 14 amino acids. The germline V gene has CDR1 SGHDT and CDR2 YYEEEE.

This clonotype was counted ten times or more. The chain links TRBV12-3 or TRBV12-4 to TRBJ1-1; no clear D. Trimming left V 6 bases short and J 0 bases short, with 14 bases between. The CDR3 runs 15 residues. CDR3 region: CASRIGRHLNTEAFF. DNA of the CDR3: TGTGCCAGCAGGATTGGTAGACACTTGAACACTGAAGCTTTCTTT.

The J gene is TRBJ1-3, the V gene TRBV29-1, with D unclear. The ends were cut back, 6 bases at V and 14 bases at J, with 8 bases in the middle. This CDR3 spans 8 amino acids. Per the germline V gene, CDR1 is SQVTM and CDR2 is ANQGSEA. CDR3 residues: CSVRLLYF. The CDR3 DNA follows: TGCAGCGTCCGGTTGCTATATTTT. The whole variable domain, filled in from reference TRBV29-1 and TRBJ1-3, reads SAVISQKPSRDICQRGTSLTIQCQVDSQVTMMFWYRQQPGQSLTLIATANQGSEATYESGFVIDKFPISRPNLTFSTLTVSNMSPEDSSIYLCSVRLLYFGEGSWLTVV.

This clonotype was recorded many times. CDR3 DNA: TGCGCCAGCAGCCTACAGGGGGTCAATTCACCCCTCCACTTT. It specifies CASSLQGVNSPLHF. The chain combines TRBV5-1 with TRBJ1-6, with 8 bases aligning to TRBD1. The CDR3 is 14 amino acids. The V and J ends lost 4 bases and 7 bases, in that order; junction bases with no gene match: 4. Germline CDR1 and CDR2: SGHRS and YFSETQ.

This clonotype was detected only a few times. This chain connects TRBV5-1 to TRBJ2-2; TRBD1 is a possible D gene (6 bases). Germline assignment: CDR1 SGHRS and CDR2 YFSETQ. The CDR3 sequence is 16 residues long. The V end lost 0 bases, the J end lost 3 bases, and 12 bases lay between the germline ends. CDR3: CASSLEPGVDTGELFF. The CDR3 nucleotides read TGCGCCAGCAGCTTGGAGCCAGGGGTAGACACCGGGGAGCTGTTTTTT.

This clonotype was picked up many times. CDR3 residues: CAWRTGVIAFF. For the CDR3, the DNA is TGTGCCTGGAGGACCGGGGTTATAGCTTTCTTT. The chain is built from TRBV30 and TRBJ1-1; D is uncertain. The length of the CDR3 is 11 residues. Deletions cut 3 bases from V and 10 bases from J, with 12 bases between. CDR1 is GTSNPN and CDR2 is SVGIG in the germline V gene (reference sequence).

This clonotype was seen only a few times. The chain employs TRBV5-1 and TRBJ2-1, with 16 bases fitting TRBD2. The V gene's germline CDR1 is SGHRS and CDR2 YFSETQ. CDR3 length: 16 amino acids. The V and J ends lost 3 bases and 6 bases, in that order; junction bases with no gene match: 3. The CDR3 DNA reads TGCGCCAGCAGCTCGGGACTAGCGGGAGGGGTCAATGAGCAGTTCTTC. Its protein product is CASSSGLAGGVNEQFF.

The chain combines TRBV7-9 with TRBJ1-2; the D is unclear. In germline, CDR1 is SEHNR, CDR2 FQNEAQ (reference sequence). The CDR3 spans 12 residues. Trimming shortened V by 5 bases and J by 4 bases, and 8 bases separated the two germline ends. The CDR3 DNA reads TGTGCCAGCAGCGAAGGTGTCTATGGCTACACCTTC. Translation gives CASSEGVYGYTF. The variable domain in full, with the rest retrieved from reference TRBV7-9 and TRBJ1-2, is DTGVSQNPRHKITKRGQNVTFRCDPISEHNRLYWYRQTLGQGPEFLTYFQNEAQLEKSRLLSDRFSAERPKGSFSTLEIQRTEQGDSAMYLCASSEGVYGYTFGSGTRLTVV.

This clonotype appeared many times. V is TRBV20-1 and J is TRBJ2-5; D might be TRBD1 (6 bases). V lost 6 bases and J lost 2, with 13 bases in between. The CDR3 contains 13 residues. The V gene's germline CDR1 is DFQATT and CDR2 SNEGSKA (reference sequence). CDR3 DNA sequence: TGCAGTGCGAAACCGGGACAACAAGAGACCCAGTACTTC. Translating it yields CSAKPGQQETQYF.

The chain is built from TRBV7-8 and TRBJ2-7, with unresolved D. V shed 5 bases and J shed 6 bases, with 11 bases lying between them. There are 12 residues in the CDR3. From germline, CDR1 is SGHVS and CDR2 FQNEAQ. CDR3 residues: CASSPRRLEQYF. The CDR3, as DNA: TGTGCCAGCAGCCCCCGGCGCCTCGAGCAGTACTTC.

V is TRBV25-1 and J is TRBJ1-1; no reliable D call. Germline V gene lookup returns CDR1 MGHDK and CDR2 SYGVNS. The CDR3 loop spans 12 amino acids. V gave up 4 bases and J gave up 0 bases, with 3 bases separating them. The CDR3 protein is CASSVLNTEAFF. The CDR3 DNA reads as TGTGCCAGCAGTGTCTTGAACACTGAAGCTTTCTTT.

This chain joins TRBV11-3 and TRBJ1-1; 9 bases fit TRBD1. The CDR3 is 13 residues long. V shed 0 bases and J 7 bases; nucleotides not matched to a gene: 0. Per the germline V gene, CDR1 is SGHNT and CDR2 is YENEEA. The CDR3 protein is CASSLEGQGEAFF. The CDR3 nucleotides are TGTGCCAGCAGCTTAGAGGGACAGGGTGAAGCTTTCTTT.

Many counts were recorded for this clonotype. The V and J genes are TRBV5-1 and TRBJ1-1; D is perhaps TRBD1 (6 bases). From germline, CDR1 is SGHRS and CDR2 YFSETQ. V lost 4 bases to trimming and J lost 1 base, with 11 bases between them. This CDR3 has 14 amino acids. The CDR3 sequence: CASSLGHGNTEAFF. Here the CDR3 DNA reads TGCGCCAGCAGCCTGGGACACGGGAACACTGAAGCTTTCTTT.

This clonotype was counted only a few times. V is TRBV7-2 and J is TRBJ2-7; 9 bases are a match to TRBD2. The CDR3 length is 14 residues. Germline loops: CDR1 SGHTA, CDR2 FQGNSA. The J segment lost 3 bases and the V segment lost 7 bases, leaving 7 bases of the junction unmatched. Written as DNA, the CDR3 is TGTGCCAGCAATCTACTAGCGGGTAACTACGAGCAGTACTTC. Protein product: CASNLLAGNYEQYF.